This T cell receptor beta chain appears in the sequencing data of a study of T cells in tuberculosis. Study as a whole: Sequenced TCRs come from CD1B-GMM tetramer-binding T cells. This South African cohort compared adolescents with or without latent tuberculosis against adults with active tuberculosis.

V lost 4 bases to trimming and J lost 1 base; unmatched junction nucleotides: 7. The CDR3 is 15 residues long. In germline, CDR1 is SGHRS, CDR2 YFSETQ. Regarding this clone: Its antigen is as yet unknown.

Findings and caveats of the study: Classification accuracy was 87% (AUROC over 0.85) with the GMM-specific repertoire.

Sequenced by immunoSEQ multiplex PCR; TCRdb stores in-frame clones only, minus some. The data show fewer than 30,000 clones, over 85% seen once. The sequence was collected from a donor aged 10 to 29 with latent tuberculosis or without tuberculosis infection. The chain has TRBV5-1 and TRBJ1-1, with 7 bases matching TRBD1. The sample consisted of PBMCs. The DNA for the CDR3 is TGCGCCAGCAGCGCCACTAACAGGGGGAACACTGAAGCTTTCTTT. Its protein is CASSATNRGNTEAFF.